This TCR beta chain was captured by sequencing in a study of early T cells in non-severe SARS-CoV-2 infection. General study findings and limits: Comparison of clonotypes with VDJdb favored anti-spike CD8 responses while missing private and CD4 specificities.

Remarks on this clonotype: Its target is unknown.

Individual cDNA molecules received unique molecular identifiers. Via MiXCR, TCRdb re-called the 5' RACE reads, giving one row per CDR3 protein. There are about 110,000 distinct CDR3 sequences in the sample; roughly an eighth occur only once, and approximately 3.1% lies in the top ten. CDR3 length: 14 amino acids. V was shortened by 3 bases and J by 5 bases, with 11 bases between the two germline ends. Germline-derived CDR1 and CDR2 are MNHEY and SMNVEV (reference sequence). The gene calls are TRBV27 and TRBJ1-5; weak D call: TRBD1 (6 bases). The sequence came from an adult who was a healthcare worker with PCR-confirmed SARS-CoV-2 infection or an uninfected control (not recorded which). The sample consisted of whole blood. In DNA form, the CDR3 reads TGTGCCAGCAGTTTCGGGACATTTGATCAGCCCCAGCATTTT. It translates to CASSFGTFDQPQHF.